This passage covers 27 T cell receptor beta chains from one sample sequenced in a study of tissue T cells after allogeneic stem cell transplantation (dated by TCRdb to between 2022 and 2023). Library preparation employed the immunoSEQ multiplex PCR assay. TCRdb carries this immuneACCESS record with in-frame sequences only. Its versions omit some clonotypes, under half of them owing to an unresolved V gene in the studies checked, with the rest unexplained. This sample comprises roughly 7,500 clones, about 50% of them detected only once. Together, the top ten hold 12% of the sample. The time point label of this sample denotes: mouse harvest day 7 after allogeneic transplant. Mouse grafts combined 10^7 T-cell-depleted bone marrow cells with 10^6 splenic CD5+ T cells, given via tail vein injection. Source material: lymph node tissue. Receptors originate from a female BALB/c mouse given C57BL/6 T cells with graft-versus-host disease after an allogeneic hematopoietic cell transplant.

Concerning this clone: Gene labels here are mouse ones. The missing CDR3 end, 1 residue past where the read stops, is filled in from the germline J gene. This chain uses TRBV23 with TRBJ1-1; the table's D call TRBD1 went unverified against the DNA. The CDR3 totals 13 residues. Germline CDR1 KGHTA, CDR2 FQNQQP. The CDR3 region is CSSSHQQGWEVFF. The sequenced CDR3 bases are TGCTCCAGCAGTCACCAACAGGGGTGGGAAGTCTTC.

Concerning this clone itself: The genes are named according to mouse. Read sequence stops 1 residue before the CDR3 end, and the germline J gene provides the missing end. V usage is TRBV23 and J usage is TRBJ2-4; the table calls TRBD2, which could not be checked here. Looked up from germline, CDR1 is KGHTA and CDR2 is FQNQQP. The CDR3 totals 13 residues. The CDR3 is CSSSQSGENTLYF. The part of the CDR3 DNA that was read is TGCTCCAGCAGTCAATCTGGGGAAAACACCTTGTAC.

With regard to this clone: Genes and germline are mouse. The CDR3 goes on 1 residue after the read ends, and that part is filled in from the germline J gene. V and J are TRBV1 and TRBJ1-1; no definite D call. This CDR3 is built from 12 residues. Trimming pared 0 bases from V and 9 bases from J, leaving 8 bases between. CDR1 is NSQYPW and CDR2 is LRSPGD in the germline V gene (reference sequence). CDR3 DNA, as far as it was read: TGCACCTGCAGTGCAGAAACAGAGAAAGTCTTC. Its protein is CTCSAETEKVF. In full, the CDR3 is CTCSAETEKVFF.

Points on this clone: Gene names follow the mouse nomenclature. Coverage ceases 1 residue before the CDR3 finishes, and the germline J gene fills in the end. This chain joins TRBV24 and TRBJ2-1; 9 bases fit TRBD2. Germline-derived CDR1 and CDR2 are KGHTA and FRNEEI. The CDR3 spans 16 residues. V was clipped by 2 bases and J by 3 bases; unmatched bases: 5. CDR3 bases read: TGTGCCAGCAGTCTGGGACTGGGGCACCCCTATGCTGAGCAGTTC. Residues: CASSLGLGHPYAEQF. The entire CDR3 protein is CASSLGLGHPYAEQFF.

About this clone itself: The gene names given are mouse names. The CDR3 end lies 1 residue beyond the end of the read and is filled in from the germline J gene. The chain combines TRBV1 with TRBJ1-1; TRBD1 is a possible D gene (6 bases). V was trimmed by 2 bases and J by 0 bases, leaving 7 bases between them. The CDR3 is made up of 14 amino acids. Germline CDR1 NSQYPW, CDR2 LRSPGD (reference sequence). CDR3 amino acids: CTCSARTANTEVFF. The sequenced part of the CDR3 DNA is TGCACCTGCAGTGCACGGACAGCAAACACAGAAGTCTTC.

Within the sample, this clone is large. Genes and germline come from the mouse. The missing CDR3 end, 1 residue past where the read stops, is filled in from the germline J gene. The rearrangement uses TRBV13-2 and TRBJ2-7; 8 bases are shared with TRBD2. Trimming took 0 bases from V and 4 from J; bases not matched to a gene: 3. This CDR3 has 14 residues. In germline, CDR1 is NNHNN, CDR2 SYGAGS (reference sequence). The CDR3 is CASGDALGGYEQYF. The covered CDR3 bases are TGTGCCAGCGGTGATGCCCTGGGGGGTTATGAACAGTAC.

As regards this clone: The gene names here belong to mouse. The read terminates 1 residue ahead of where the CDR3 ends, so the germline J gene completes it. V gene TRBV26 combines with J gene TRBJ2-5; D gene ambiguous. CDR3 length equals 13 residues. V was trimmed by 0 bases and J by 4 bases, leaving 5 bases between them. From germline, CDR1 is KGHPV and CDR2 FQNQEV (reference sequence). CDR3 protein: CASSLSTKDTQYF. The covered CDR3 bases are TGTGCCAGCAGTCTGTCGACAAAAGACACCCAGTAC.

This clone appeared a few times. Mouse names are used for the genes. From the germline J gene comes the end of the CDR3, since the read stops 1 residue before it. V is TRBV26 and J is TRBJ1-3; D call uncertain. The germline V gene has CDR1 KGHPV and CDR2 FQNQEV (reference sequence). V shed 3 bases and J shed 3 bases, with 0 bases lying between them. The CDR3 covers 11 residues. The covered CDR3 bases are TGTGCCAGCAGTCTTGGAAATACGCTCTAT. Translation: CASSLGNTLY. The CDR3, in full, reads CASSLGNTLYF. Together with reference TRBV26 and TRBJ1-3, the CDR3 gives the full variable domain: NSKVIQTPRYLVKGQGQKAKMRCIPEKGHPVVFWYQQNKNNEFKFLINFQNQEVLQQIDMTEKRFSAECPSNSPCSLEIQSSEAGDSALYLCASSLGNTLYFGEGSRLIVV.

Regarding this clone: Gene names and germline refer to mouse. Sequencing ends 1 residue short of the CDR3 end; the germline J gene provides the rest. This chain joins TRBV23 and TRBJ2-2; TRBD2 is the table's D call, not checked against the DNA. The CDR3 is 17 amino acids. Germline loops: CDR1 KGHTA, CDR2 FQNQQP. The CDR3 bases that were read are TGCTCCAGCAGCCAGACTGGGGGGGCTGGGGACACCGGGCAGCTCTAC. It specifies CSSSQTGGAGDTGQLY. In full, the CDR3 reads CSSSQTGGAGDTGQLYF. The full variable domain, with the rest looked up from reference TRBV23 and TRBJ2-2, is DAAVTQKPRYLIKMKGQEAEMKCIPEKGHTAVFWYQQKQSKELKFLIYFQNQQPLDQIDMVKERFSAVCPSSSLCSLGIRTCEAEDSALYLCSSSQTGGAGDTGQLYFGEGSKLTVL.

This clone turned up a few times. Gene names and germline match the mouse. The read ends 1 residue early relative to the CDR3; the germline J gene fills the gap. This chain links TRBV5 with TRBJ1-1, with 9 nucleotides matching TRBD1. The CDR3 has 10 residues. Germline V gene data show CDR1 as LGHNA and CDR2 as YNLKQL (reference sequence). V dropped 8 bases and J dropped 10; count of bases not matched to a gene: 2. The covered CDR3 bases are TGTGCCAGCGGGACAGGGCGAGTCTTC. Encoded protein: CASGTGRVF. The whole CDR3 region reads CASGTGRVFF.

This clone was counted between two and nine times. Genes here carry mouse names. The read ends 1 residue before the CDR3 terminus; that terminus is restored from the germline J gene. This chain links TRBV26 with TRBJ2-3; 7 bases fit TRBD1. The junction had 1 base not matched to a gene; V was cut back by 3 bases and J by 1 base. The germline gives CDR1 KGHPV, CDR2 FQNQEV (reference sequence). The CDR3 covers 14 residues. The CDR3 region is CASSLGQGAETLYF. The part of the CDR3 DNA that was read is TGTGCCAGCAGTCTTGGACAGGGTGCAGAAACGCTGTAT.

This clone was seen a handful of times. Gene names and germline refer to mouse. The read terminates 1 residue ahead of where the CDR3 ends, so the germline J gene completes it. The rearrangement joins TRBV23 to TRBJ1-4; the D call TRBD1 from the table was never checked on the DNA. Germline loops: CDR1 KGHTA, CDR2 FQNQQP. The CDR3 is 14 amino acids. Partial CDR3 DNA: TGCTCCAGCACCGGGACAGGGGTCGCCGAAAGATTATTT. It is translated as CSSTGTGVAERLF. The whole CDR3 region reads CSSTGTGVAERLFF.

Note on this clone: Mouse names are used for the genes. CDR3 sequence reads: CASSQEGGRTGQLYF. Partial CDR3 DNA: TGTGCCAGCAGCCAGGAGGGGGGGCGCACCGGGCAGCTCTAC. This chain connects TRBV2 to TRBJ2-2, with 8 bases aligning to TRBD2. With the read ending 1 residue before the CDR3 end, the germline J gene is used to fill in that end. Trimming at V came to 3 bases and at J to 4 bases, leaving 4 bases not matched to a gene. This CDR3 has 15 residues. The germline V gene encodes CDR1 LGHNA and CDR2 YSYQKL.

Notes on this clone: These gene names are mouse names. The read gets to within 1 residue of the CDR3 end, and the germline J gene fills in the rest. The genes are TRBV5 and TRBJ1-1, with 9 bases identical to TRBD1. Germline V gives CDR1 LGHNA, CDR2 YNLKQL (reference sequence). The CDR3 consists of 14 residues. J was trimmed by 1 base and V by 5 bases; bases with no gene match: 2. The DNA read from the CDR3 is TGTGCCAGCAGCTGGACAGGGGTAAACACAGAAGTCTTC. This sequence encodes CASSWTGVNTEVF. The whole CDR3 protein is CASSWTGVNTEVFF.

A remark on this clone: Mouse gene names apply. Sequencing ends 1 residue short of the CDR3 end; the germline J gene provides the rest. This chain joins TRBV12-2 and TRBJ1-4; D is uncertain. The ends were cut back, 0 bases at V and 0 bases at J, with 7 bases in the middle. Germline V gene lookup returns CDR1 SGHLS and CDR2 HYDKME. The CDR3 sequence is 15 residues long. The CDR3 is CASSLEAISNERLFF. The CDR3 bases that were read are TGTGCCAGCTCTCTCGAGGCAATTTCCAACGAAAGATTATTT. Filled out from reference TRBV12-2 and TRBJ1-4, the complete variable domain reads NSGVVQSPRYIIKGKGERSILKCIPISGHLSVAWYQQTQGQELKFFIQHYDKMERDKGNLPSRFSVQQFDDYHSEMNMSALELEDSAVYFCASSLEAISNERLFFGHGTKLSVL.

Note on this clone: Germline and genes: mouse. The CDR3 end is not reached by the read, which stops 1 residue before it; the germline J gene fills it in. This chain uses TRBV3 with TRBJ1-4, with unresolved D. Between the trimmed V and J ends, which lost 2 bases and 3 bases, there was a span of 4 bases. Looked up from germline, CDR1 is SNHLY and CDR2 is FYNGKV (reference sequence). The CDR3 length is 13 residues. The sequenced part of the CDR3 DNA is TGTGCCAGCAGCTTAAGAGCCAACGAAAGATTATTT. Translating it yields CASSLRANERLF. The whole CDR3 protein is CASSLRANERLFF. The full variable domain, rest sourced from reference TRBV3 and TRBJ1-4, is GPKVLQIPSHQIIDMGQMVTLNCDPVSNHLYFYWYKQILGQQMEFLVNFYNGKVMEKSKLFKDQFSVERPDGSYFTLKIQPTALEDSAVYFCASSLRANERLFFGHGTKLSVL.

As for this clone: Gene labels here are mouse ones. The read finishes 1 residue shy of the CDR3 end, and the germline J gene is used to complete it. V is TRBV1 and J is TRBJ2-5; 10 bases are shared with TRBD2. This CDR3 is built from 15 residues. Trimming removed 3 bases from V and 5 bases from J; junction bases left unmatched: 5. Germline values: CDR1 NSQYPW, CDR2 LRSPGD (reference sequence). The CDR3 is CTCSATDWGIDTQYF. The covered CDR3 bases are TGCACCTGCAGTGCGACGGACTGGGGGATAGACACCCAGTAC.

About this clone itself: Gene names refer to mouse genes. The read ends 1 residue before the CDR3 terminus; that terminus is restored from the germline J gene. The chain recombines TRBV13-3 with TRBJ2-3; 11 bases match TRBD2. The germline gives CDR1 NNHDY, CDR2 SYVADS. J lost 0 bases, V lost 1 base, and 1 base had no gene match. The CDR3 runs 16 residues. This chain's CDR3 is CASSDNWGGSAETLYF. Partial CDR3 DNA: TGTGCCAGCAGTGATAACTGGGGGGGCAGTGCAGAAACGCTGTAT.

Worth noting for this clone: Genes and germline come from the mouse. The CDR3 extends 1 residue past the end of the read, so its final part is completed from the germline J gene. V gene TRBV15 combines with J gene TRBJ1-4; no clear D gene. CDR3 length: 14 amino acids. The germline V and J ends were trimmed by 3 bases and 0 bases, with 5 bases remaining between them. Germline-derived CDR1 and CDR2 are SGHND and FRSKSL. CDR3 DNA, as far as it was read: TGTGCCAGCAGTTTGTGGATTTCCAACGAAAGATTATTT. Translation: CASSLWISNERLF. The entire CDR3 is CASSLWISNERLFF.

This clone is termed medium-sized. The gene symbols are mouse symbols. The read halts 1 residue ahead of the CDR3 end, with the missing end drawn from the germline J gene. V and J are TRBV17 and TRBJ2-5; the D is unclear. CDR1 is MNHDT, CDR2 YYDKIL, per germline. V lost 0 bases and J lost 0, with 7 bases in between. This CDR3 has 15 residues. Partial CDR3 DNA: TGTGCTAGCAGTAGAGATCTTGGGAACCAAGACACCCAGTAC. This codes for CASSRDLGNQDTQY. From start to end, the CDR3 is CASSRDLGNQDTQYF.

For this clone: Genes and germline come from the mouse. The CDR3 end falls 1 residue outside the read, so it is completed with the germline J gene. The V and J genes are TRBV26 and TRBJ2-2; 12 nucleotides line up with TRBD2. Germline V gene lookup returns CDR1 KGHPV and CDR2 FQNQEV (reference sequence). This CDR3 comprises 15 residues. Trimming cost V 4 bases and J 6 bases; bases outside gene matches: 3. The part of the CDR3 DNA that was read is TGTGCCAGCAGTCCCGGGACTGGGGGGTCCGGGCAGCTCTAC. Translation gives CASSPGTGGSGQLY. The whole CDR3 protein reads CASSPGTGGSGQLYF.

A note on this clone: Germline and genes here are mouse. The read falls 1 residue short of the CDR3 end, and the missing part is taken from the germline J gene. The chain combines TRBV3 with TRBJ2-7; D is perhaps TRBD2 (6 bases). V shed 5 bases and J shed 0 bases, with 11 bases lying between them. This CDR3 is 14 amino acids long. In germline, CDR1 is SNHLY, CDR2 FYNGKV (reference sequence). CDR3 amino acids: CASSGLGSSYEQYF. The covered CDR3 bases are TGTGCCAGCAGCGGCCTGGGGAGCTCCTATGAACAGTAC.

Comments on this clone: Gene names denote mouse genes. The read ends 1 residue shy of where the CDR3 ends; the end is completed using the germline J gene. The chain is built from TRBV13-1 and TRBJ1-5; D is ambiguous. This CDR3 contains 17 residues. Germline CDR1 and CDR2: NSHNY and SYGAGN. Trimming took off 1 base at V and 0 bases at J, with 14 bases between the two ends. The CDR3 here is CASSDSPRQVNNQAPLF. The DNA read from the CDR3 is TGTGCCAGCAGTGATTCCCCCCGACAAGTTAACAACCAGGCTCCGCTT. Full variable domain (missing parts from reference TRBV13-1 and TRBJ1-5): EAAVTQSPRNKVTVTGGNVTLSCRQTNSHNYMYWYRQDTGHGLRLIHYSYGAGNLRIGDVPDGYKATRTTQEDFFLLLELASPSQTSLYFCASSDSPRQVNNQAPLFGEGTRLSVL.

Remarks on this clone: Gene names and germline refer to mouse. The CDR3 end lies 1 residue beyond the end of the read and is filled in from the germline J gene. The chain carries TRBV23 and TRBJ2-7; the D segment call TRBD1 is taken from the table without a DNA check. Germline V CDR1 and CDR2: KGHTA, FQNQQP. The CDR3 totals 15 residues. The CDR3 sequence is CSSSQLDRGTYEQYF. The covered CDR3 bases are TGCTCCAGCAGTCAACTGGACAGGGGAACCTATGAACAGTAC.

To note about this clone: The genes are named according to mouse. The CDR3 loop reads CASSLGSSGNTLYF. The DNA read from the CDR3 is TGTGCCAGCAGTTTGGGCAGTTCTGGAAATACGCTCTAT. The rearrangement uses TRBV15 and TRBJ1-3; D ambiguous. The sequence runs out 1 residue before the end of the CDR3; the remainder is reconstructed from the germline J gene. The CDR3 is made up of 14 amino acids. V dropped 3 bases and J dropped 0 bases, with 6 bases sitting between them. CDR1 and CDR2 from the germline V gene are SGHND and FRSKSL.

Concerning this clone: Mouse gene names and germline throughout. The CDR3 end lies 1 residue beyond the end of the read and is filled in from the germline J gene. The chain combines TRBV26 with TRBJ1-1; 7 nucleotides match TRBD1. V was clipped by 4 bases and J by 3 bases; unmatched bases: 2. Germline V gene data show CDR1 as KGHPV and CDR2 as FQNQEV (reference sequence). The CDR3 contains 13 residues. The CDR3 is CASSQGAHTEVFF. CDR3 DNA (partial): TGTGCCAGCAGTCAGGGGGCGCACACAGAAGTCTTC.

Note on this clone: Gene labels here are mouse ones. The read finishes 1 residue shy of the CDR3 end, and the germline J gene is used to complete it. This sequence joins TRBV20 and TRBJ2-5, with D possibly being TRBD1 (7 bases). The V and J ends lost 3 bases and 3 bases respectively, with 16 bases between them. The CDR3 contains 15 residues. CDR1 is GFQATS, CDR2 STVNSAI, per germline. Here the CDR3 reads CGARGRGRVQDTQYF. The CDR3 DNA, read in part, is TGTGGTGCTAGAGGGAGGGGGCGCGTGCAAGACACCCAGTAC.